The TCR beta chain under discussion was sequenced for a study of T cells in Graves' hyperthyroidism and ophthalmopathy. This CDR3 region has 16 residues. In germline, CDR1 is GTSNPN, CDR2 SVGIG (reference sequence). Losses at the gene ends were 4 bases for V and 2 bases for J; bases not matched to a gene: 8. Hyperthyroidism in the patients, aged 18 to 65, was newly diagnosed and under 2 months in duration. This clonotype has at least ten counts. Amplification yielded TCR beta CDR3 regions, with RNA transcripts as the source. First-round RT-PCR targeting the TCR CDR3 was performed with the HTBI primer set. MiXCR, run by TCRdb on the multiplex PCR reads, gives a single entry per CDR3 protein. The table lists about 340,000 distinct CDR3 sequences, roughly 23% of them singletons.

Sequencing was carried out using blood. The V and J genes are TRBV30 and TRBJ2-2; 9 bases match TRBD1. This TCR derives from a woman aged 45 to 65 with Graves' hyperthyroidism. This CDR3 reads CAWTIPGQGNTGELFF. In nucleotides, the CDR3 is TGTGCCTGGACTATCCCGGGACAGGGAAACACCGGGGAGCTGTTTTTT.